Detailed here is one TCR beta chain. Its antigen is undetermined. Diagnosis relied on clinical symptoms, serum thyroxine, TRAb, thyroid ultrasound and orbital computed tomography. The TCR beta CDR3 regions underwent amplification from RNA transcripts. The library came from an HTBI-primed first-round RT-PCR and a second-round multiplex PCR. MiXCR was run by TCRdb on the multiplex PCR reads, yielding one entry per CDR3 protein. The sample comprises 450,000 to 600,000 distinct CDR3 sequences, under 45% of which are singletons, and roughly 4% rests with the top ten. The data are from a study of Graves' ophthalmopathy and Graves' hyperthyroidism. Study overall: The authors defined stable hyperthyroidism as no ophthalmopathy within 18 months of follow-up. Findings of the study overall: The model forecast ophthalmopathy progression, reaching under 71% sensitivity and about 75% specificity.

This sequence was found in an adult man with Graves' hyperthyroidism. Input material: peripheral blood or thyroid tissue (not recorded which).

This CDR3 is CASSQLITEQFF. CDR3 in DNA: TGTGCCAGCAGCCAACTAATAACCGAGCAGTTCTTC. The chain uses TRBV7-9 and TRBJ2-7; D not certain. The tail of the sequence fits TRBJ2-1 better, so the J call may be wrong. CDR1 SEHNR and CDR2 FQNEAQ come from the germline V gene (reference sequence). The CDR3 has 12 residues.